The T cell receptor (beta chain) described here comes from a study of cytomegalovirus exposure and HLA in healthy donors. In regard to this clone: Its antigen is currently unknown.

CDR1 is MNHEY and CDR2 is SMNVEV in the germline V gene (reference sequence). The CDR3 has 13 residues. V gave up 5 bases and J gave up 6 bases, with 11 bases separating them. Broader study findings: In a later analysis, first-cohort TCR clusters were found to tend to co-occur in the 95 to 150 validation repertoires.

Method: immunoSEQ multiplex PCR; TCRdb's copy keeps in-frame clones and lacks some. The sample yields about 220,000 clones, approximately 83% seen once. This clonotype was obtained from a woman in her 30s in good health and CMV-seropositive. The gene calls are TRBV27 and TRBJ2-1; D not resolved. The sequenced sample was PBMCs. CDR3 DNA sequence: TGTGCCAGCAGTCATAGAATGGGCAATGAGCAGTTCTTC. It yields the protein CASSHRMGNEQFF.